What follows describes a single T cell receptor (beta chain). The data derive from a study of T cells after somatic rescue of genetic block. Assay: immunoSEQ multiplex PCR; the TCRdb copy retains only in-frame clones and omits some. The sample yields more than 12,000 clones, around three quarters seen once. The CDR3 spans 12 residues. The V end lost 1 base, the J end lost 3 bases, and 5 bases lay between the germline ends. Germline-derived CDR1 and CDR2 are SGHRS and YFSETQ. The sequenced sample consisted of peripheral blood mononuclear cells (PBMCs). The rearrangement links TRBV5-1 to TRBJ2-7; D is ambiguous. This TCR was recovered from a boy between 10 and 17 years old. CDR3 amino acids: CASSLWDYEQYF. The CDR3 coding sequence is TGCGCCAGCAGCTTGTGGGACTACGAGCAGTACTTC.